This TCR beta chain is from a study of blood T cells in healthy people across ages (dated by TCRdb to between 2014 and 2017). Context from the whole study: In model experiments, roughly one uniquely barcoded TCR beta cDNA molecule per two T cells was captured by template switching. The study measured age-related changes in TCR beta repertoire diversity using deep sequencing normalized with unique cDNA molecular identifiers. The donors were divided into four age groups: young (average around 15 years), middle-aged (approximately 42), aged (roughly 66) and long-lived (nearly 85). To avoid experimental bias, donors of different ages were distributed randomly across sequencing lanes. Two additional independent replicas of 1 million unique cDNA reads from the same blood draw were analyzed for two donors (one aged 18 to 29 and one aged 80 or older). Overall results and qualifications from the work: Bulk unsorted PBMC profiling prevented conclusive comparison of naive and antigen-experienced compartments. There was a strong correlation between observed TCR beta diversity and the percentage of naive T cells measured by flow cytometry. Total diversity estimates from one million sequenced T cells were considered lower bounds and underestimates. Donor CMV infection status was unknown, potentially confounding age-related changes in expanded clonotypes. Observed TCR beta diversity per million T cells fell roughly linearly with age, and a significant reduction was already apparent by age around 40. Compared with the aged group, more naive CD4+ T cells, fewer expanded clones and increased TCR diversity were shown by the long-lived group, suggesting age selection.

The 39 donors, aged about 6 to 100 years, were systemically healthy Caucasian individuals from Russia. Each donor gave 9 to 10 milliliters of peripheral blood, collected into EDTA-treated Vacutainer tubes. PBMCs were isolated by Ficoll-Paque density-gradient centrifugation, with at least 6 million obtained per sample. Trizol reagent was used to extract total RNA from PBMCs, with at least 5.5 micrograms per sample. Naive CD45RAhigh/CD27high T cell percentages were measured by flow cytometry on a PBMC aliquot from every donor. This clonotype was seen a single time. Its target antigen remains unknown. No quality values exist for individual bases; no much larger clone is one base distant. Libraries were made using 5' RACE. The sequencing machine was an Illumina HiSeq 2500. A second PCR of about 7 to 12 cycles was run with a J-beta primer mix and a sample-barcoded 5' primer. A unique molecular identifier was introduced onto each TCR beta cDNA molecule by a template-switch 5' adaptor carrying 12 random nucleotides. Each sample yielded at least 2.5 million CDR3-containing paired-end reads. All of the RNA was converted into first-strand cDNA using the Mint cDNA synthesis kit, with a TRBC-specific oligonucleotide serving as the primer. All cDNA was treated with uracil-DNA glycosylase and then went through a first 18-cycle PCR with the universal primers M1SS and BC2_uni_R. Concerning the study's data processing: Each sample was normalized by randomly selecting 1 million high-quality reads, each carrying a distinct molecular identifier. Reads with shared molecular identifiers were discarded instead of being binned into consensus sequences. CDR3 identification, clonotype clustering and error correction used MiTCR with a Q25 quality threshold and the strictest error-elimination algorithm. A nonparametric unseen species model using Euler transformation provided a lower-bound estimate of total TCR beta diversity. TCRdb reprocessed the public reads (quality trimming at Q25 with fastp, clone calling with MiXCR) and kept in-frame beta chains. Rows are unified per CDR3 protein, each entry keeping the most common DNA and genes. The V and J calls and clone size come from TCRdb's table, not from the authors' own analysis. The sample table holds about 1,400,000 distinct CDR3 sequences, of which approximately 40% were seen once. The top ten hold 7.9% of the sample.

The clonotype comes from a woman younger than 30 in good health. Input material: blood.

The CDR3 has the sequence CASGGQTQYF. The DNA is TGTGCCAGCGGTGGCCAGACCCAGTACTTC. The chain couples TRBV6-2 or TRBV6-3 to TRBJ2-5; the D gene is not confidently resolved. Its CDR3 holds 10 amino acids, cysteine through phenylalanine. Here the CDR3 DNA is all that survives: 30 bases in frame from base 1. The germline V gene yields MNHEY for CDR1 and SVGEGT for CDR2. Relative to germline, V is 8 bases shorter and J is 6 bases shorter, with 7 bases between their ends.